The 5 T cell receptor beta chains below come from one sample, sequenced in a study of lymphopenia after photon versus proton radiotherapy. Sequencing used immunoSEQ multiplex PCR; TCRdb keeps in-frame clones, though not all of them. The repertoire includes about 29,000 clones, around 90% of them detected once, and 50% sits in the top ten. Here the sequenced sample was peripheral blood, taken from a patient treated with proton-based radiotherapy. Receptor source: a woman aged 55-69 years with cholangiocarcinoma. Some clones in this sample may be carry-over from other donors' samples.

CDR3 sequence: CASSLDYQETQYF. The CDR3, as DNA: TGTGCCAGCAGCTTAGATTACCAAGAGACCCAGTACTTC. This chain connects TRBV11-1 to TRBJ2-5, with no clear D. Between the trimmed V and J ends, which lost 1 base and 0 bases, there was a span of 3 bases. CDR1 is SGHAT, CDR2 FQDESV, per germline (reference sequence). The CDR3 contains 13 residues.

This sequence joins TRBV27 and TRBJ2-1, with D uncertain. V gave up 1 base and J gave up 4 bases, with 8 bases separating them. The CDR3 has 14 amino acids. Germline values: CDR1 MNHEY, CDR2 SMNVEV (reference sequence). The CDR3 coding sequence is TGTGCCAGCAGTTTATTTAACAGATACAATGAGCAGTTCTTC. It encodes CASSLFNRYNEQFF.

This chain connects TRBV23-1 to TRBJ2-1; 9 bases line up with TRBD2. TRBV23-1 is designated an ORF whose function remains uncertain. Trimming removed 4 bases from V and 0 bases from J; junction bases left unmatched: 10. CDR3 length: 18 amino acids. The CDR3: CASSLLAGGGSSYNEQFF. The DNA for the CDR3 is TGCGCCAGCAGTCTTCTGGCGGGGGGGGGTTCCTCCTACAATGAGCAGTTCTTC.

The rearrangement uses TRBV5-1 and TRBJ2-1, with a possible D match to TRBD2 (6 bases). The ends were cut back, 6 bases at V and 4 bases at J, with 14 bases in the middle. Germline V gene sequence: CDR1 SGHRS, CDR2 YFSETQ. This CDR3 is built from 14 residues. In DNA, the CDR3 is TGCGCCAGCACCCAGGCGGGGCTGTACAATGAGCAGTTCTTC. This gives the protein CASTQAGLYNEQFF.

This chain joins TRBV5-6 and TRBJ2-1; 7 bases are a match to TRBD2. The CDR3 covers 17 residues. Per germline, CDR1 SGHDT and CDR2 YYEEEE. V dropped 2 bases and J dropped 0; count of bases not matched to a gene: 8. CDR3 sequence reads: CASSLLALTSSYNEQFF. Here the CDR3 DNA reads TGTGCCAGCAGCTTACTAGCGCTCACTAGCTCCTACAATGAGCAGTTCTTC.